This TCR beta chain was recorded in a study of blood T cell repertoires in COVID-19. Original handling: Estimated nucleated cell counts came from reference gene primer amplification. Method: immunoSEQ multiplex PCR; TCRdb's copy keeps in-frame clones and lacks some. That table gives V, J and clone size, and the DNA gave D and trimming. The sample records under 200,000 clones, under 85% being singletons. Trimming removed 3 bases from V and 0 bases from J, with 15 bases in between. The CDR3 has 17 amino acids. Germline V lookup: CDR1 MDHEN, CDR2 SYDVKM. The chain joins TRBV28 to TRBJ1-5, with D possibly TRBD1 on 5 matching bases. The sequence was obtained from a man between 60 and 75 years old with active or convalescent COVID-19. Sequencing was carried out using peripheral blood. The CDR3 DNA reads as TGTGCCAGCAGTTTCGGTGGGGCCTCGTATAGCAATCAGCCCCAGCATTTT. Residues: CASSFGGASYSNQPQHF.